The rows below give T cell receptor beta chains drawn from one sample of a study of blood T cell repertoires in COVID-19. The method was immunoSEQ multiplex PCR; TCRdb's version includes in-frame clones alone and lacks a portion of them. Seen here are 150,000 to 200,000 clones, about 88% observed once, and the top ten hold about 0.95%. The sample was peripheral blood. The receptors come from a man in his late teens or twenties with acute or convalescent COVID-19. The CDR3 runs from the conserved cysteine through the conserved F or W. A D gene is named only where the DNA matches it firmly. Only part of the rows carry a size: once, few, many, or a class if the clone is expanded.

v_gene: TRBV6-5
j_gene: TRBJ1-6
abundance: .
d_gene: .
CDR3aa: CASSYSGRVNSPLHF
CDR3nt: TGTGCCAGCAGTTACTCGGGCAGGGTAAATTCACCCCTCCACTTT

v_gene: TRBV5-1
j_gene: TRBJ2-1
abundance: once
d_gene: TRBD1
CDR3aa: CASSRTGTGPTLSAAHNEQFF
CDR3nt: TGCGCCAGCAGCAGAACCGGGACAGGGCCGACACTATCGGCCGCACACAATGAGCAGTTCTTC

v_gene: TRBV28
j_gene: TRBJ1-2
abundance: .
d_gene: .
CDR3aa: CASSLGTSPYGYTF
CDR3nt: TGTGCCAGCAGTTTAGGGACAAGCCCCTATGGCTACACCTTC

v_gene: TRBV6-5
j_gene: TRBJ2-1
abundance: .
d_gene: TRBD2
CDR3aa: CASSPFAGDYNEQFF
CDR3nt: TGTGCCAGCAGTCCATTCGCGGGGGATTACAATGAGCAGTTCTTC

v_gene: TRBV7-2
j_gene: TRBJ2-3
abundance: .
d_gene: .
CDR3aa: CASSLAVMTRTRADTQYF
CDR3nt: TGTGCCAGCAGCTTAGCCGTCATGACTAGAACTCGGGCAGATACGCAGTATTTT

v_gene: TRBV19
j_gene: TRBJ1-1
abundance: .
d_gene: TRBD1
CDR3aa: CASSSGPGQGAIKNTEAFF
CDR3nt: TGTGCCAGTAGTAGTGGTCCGGGACAGGGGGCCATTAAGAACACTGAAGCTTTCTTT

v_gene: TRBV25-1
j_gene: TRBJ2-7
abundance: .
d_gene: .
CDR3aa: CASSKGWYPDYEQYF
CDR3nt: TGTGCCAGCAGCAAGGGGTGGTACCCTGACTACGAGCAGTACTTC

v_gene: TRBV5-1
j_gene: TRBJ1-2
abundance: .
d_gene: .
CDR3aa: CASSRGLNPRWEGYTF
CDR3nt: TGCGCCAGCAGCAGGGGACTCAACCCGAGGTGGGAGGGCTACACCTTC

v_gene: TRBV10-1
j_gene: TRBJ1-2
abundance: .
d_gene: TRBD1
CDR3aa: CASTTGGVGYTF
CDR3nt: TGCGCCAGCACCACAGGGGGCGTTGGCTACACCTTC

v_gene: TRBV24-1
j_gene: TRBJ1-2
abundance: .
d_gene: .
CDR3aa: CATSDLQGRGYTF
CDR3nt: TGTGCCACCAGTGATTTGCAAGGGAGGGGCTACACCTTC

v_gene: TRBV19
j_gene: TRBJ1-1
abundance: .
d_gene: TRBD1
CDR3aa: CASSIYGTGNTEAFF
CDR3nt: TGTGCCAGTAGTATATATGGGACAGGGAACACTGAAGCTTTCTTT

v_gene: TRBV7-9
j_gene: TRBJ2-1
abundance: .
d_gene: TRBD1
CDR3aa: CASSLVATGEKNEQFF
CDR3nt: TGTGCCAGCAGCTTAGTAGCGACAGGGGAGAAGAATGAGCAGTTCTTC

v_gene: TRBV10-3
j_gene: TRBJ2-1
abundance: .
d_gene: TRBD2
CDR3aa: CAISGLAGGPNEQFF
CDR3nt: TGTGCCATCAGTGGCCTAGCGGGGGGGCCGAATGAGCAGTTCTTC

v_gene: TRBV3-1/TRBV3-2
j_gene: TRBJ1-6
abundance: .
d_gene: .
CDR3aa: CASSQDGPGNSPLHF
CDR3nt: TGTGCCAGCAGCCAAGATGGGCCAGGGAATTCACCCCTCCACTTT

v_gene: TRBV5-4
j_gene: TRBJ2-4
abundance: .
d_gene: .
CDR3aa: CASSFGLGLEGNIQYF
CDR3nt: TGTGCCAGCAGCTTTGGGCTGGGTCTCGAGGGAAACATTCAGTACTTC

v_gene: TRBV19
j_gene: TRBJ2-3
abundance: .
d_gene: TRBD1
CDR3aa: CASSTGTGTDTQYF
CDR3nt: TGTGCCAGTAGTACCGGGACAGGCACAGATACGCAGTATTTT

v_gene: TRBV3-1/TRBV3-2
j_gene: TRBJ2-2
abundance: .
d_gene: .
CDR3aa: CASSPRMNTGELFF
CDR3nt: TGTGCCAGCAGCCCCAGAATGAACACCGGGGAGCTGTTTTTT